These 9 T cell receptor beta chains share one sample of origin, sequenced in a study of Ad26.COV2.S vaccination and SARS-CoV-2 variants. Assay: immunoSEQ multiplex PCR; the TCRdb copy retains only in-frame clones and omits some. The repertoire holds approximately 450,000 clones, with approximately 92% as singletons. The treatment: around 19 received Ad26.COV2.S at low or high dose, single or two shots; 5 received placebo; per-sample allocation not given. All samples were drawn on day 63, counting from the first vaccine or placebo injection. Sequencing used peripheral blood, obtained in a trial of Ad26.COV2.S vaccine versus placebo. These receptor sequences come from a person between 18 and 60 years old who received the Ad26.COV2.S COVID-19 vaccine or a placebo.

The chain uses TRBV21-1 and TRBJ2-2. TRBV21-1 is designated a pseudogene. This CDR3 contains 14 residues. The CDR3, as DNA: TGTGCCAGCAGCAAAGATCAGGGACCCGGGGAGCTGTTTTTT. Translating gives CASSKDQGPGELFF.

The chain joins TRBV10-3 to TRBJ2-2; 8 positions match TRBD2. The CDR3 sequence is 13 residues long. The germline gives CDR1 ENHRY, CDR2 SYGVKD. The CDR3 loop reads CAYRDGGRGELFF. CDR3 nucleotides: TGTGCATATCGGGACGGCGGGAGGGGGGAGCTGTTTTTT.

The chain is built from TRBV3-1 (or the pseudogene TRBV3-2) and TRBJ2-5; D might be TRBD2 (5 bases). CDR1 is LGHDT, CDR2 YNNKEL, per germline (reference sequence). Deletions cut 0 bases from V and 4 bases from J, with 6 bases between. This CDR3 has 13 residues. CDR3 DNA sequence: TGTGCCAGCAGCCAAGACGGAGGAGAGACCCAGTACTTC. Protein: CASSQDGGETQYF.

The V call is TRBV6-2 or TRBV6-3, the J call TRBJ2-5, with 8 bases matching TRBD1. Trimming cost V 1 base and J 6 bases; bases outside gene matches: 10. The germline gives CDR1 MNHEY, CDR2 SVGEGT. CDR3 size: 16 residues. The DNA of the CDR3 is TGTGCCAGCAGTTACTTGGGTTCCGGACAGGGAAAGACCCAGTACTTC. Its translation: CASSYLGSGQGKTQYF.

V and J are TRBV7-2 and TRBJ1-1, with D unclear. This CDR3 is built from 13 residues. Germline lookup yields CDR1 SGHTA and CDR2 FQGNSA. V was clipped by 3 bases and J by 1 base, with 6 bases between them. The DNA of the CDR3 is TGTGCCAGCAGCTTTGGAGGGAACACTGAAGCTTTCTTT. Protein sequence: CASSFGGNTEAFF.

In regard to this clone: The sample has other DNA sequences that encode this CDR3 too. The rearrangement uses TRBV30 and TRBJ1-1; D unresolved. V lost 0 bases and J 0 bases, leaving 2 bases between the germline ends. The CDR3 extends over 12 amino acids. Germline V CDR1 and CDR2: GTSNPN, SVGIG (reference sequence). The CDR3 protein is CAWSVLNTEAFF. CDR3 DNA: TGTGCCTGGAGTGTACTGAACACTGAAGCTTTCTTT.

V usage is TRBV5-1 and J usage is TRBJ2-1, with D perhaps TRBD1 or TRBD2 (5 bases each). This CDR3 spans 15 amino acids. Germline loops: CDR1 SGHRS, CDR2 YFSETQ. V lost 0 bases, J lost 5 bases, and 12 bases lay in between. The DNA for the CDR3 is TGCGCCAGCAGCTTGGGCGGGTCGGGACACAATGAGCAGTTCTTC. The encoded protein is CASSLGGSGHNEQFF.

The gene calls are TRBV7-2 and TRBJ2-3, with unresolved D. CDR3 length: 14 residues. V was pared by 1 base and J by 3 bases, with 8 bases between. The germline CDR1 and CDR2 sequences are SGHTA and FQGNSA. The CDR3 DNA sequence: TGTGCCAGCAGCTTAGGGGATATGACAGATACGCAGTATTTT. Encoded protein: CASSLGDMTDTQYF.

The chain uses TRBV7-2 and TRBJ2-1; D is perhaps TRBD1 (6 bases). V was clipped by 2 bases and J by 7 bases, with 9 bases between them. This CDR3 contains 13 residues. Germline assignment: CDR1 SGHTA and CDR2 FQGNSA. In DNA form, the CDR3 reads TGTGCCAGCAGCTTACTGGGGGCGAATGAGCAGTTCTTC. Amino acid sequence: CASSLLGANEQFF. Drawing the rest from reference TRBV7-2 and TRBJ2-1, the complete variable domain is GAGVSQSPSNKVTEKGKDVELRCDPISGHTALYWYRQSLGQGLEFLIYFQGNSAPDKSGLPSDRFSAERTGGSVSTLTIQRTQQEDSAVYLCASSLLGANEQFFGPGTRLTVL.